The rows below give T cell receptor beta chains drawn from one sample of a study of T cells after yellow fever vaccination. TCRdb re-called the 5' RACE reads with MiXCR, one entry per CDR3 protein. The table shows some 550,000 distinct CDR3 sequences, with roughly a fifth occurring only once. Sequencing used PBMCs, obtained 15 days after the yellow fever booster vaccination. Receptor source: a man aged 30 to 39 who received the YFV17D yellow fever vaccine. Both conserved end residues are trimmed from each CDR3. Fields, in order: J gene, V gene, clone size, CDR3 protein. Rows give clone size only sometimes, using once, few, many, or a class for an expanded clone.

>TRBJ2-5|TRBV11-2|few
ASSSQGFQETQY
>TRBJ2-1|TRBV18|.
ASSPRTGEMDEQF
>TRBJ2-5|TRBV11-2|.
ASSLVLGTDKQETQY
>TRBJ2-1|TRBV28|.
ASSTLSSPGEQF
>TRBJ2-7|TRBV29-1|.
SVWGQGFYEQY
>TRBJ2-1|TRBV18|.
ASSPPPIGDGNEQF
>TRBJ2-7|TRBV5-1|.
ASSLRPDPTGDEQY
>TRBJ2-1|TRBV27|few
ASGLAGTLTSSYNEQF
>TRBJ2-1|TRBV20-1|few
SASPYNEQF
>TRBJ1-1|TRBV24-1|.
ATRGTGGTEAF
>TRBJ1-5|TRBV6-1|.
ASSGTAPAQGLGGQPQH
>TRBJ2-5|TRBV20-1|few
SAHRGTQETQY
>TRBJ2-5|TRBV6-2/TRBV6-3|few
ASSWDGKGGTQY
>TRBJ2-7|TRBV9|.
ASSSGTSGEQY
>TRBJ2-7|TRBV6-1|few
ASSRTGTGSHEQY
>TRBJ2-1|TRBV19|.
ASSIVLSGTSKF
>TRBJ1-1|TRBV7-2|many
ASSSDPNTEAF
>TRBJ2-3|TRBV20-1|.
SARAGREVMSTDTQY
>TRBJ2-7|TRBV12-3/TRBV12-4|.
ASTLLGYEQY
>TRBJ1-4|TRBV5-1|.
ASRDPWDEKLF
>TRBJ2-7|TRBV28|.
ASSFGVAGLGPYEQY
>TRBJ2-3|TRBV20-1|.
SAKQGARTDTQY
>TRBJ1-1|TRBV18|.
ASSPRTGPEAF
>TRBJ1-2|TRBV20-1|.
STPSGKGGYGYT
>TRBJ2-7|TRBV3-1|.
ASSQGRGSEQY
>TRBJ2-5|TRBV15|few
ATSRDRYQETQY
>TRBJ2-3|TRBV29-1|few
SVGTNQDTQY
>TRBJ1-3|TRBV14|.
ASSQVVRSAGNTIY
>TRBJ1-5|TRBV7-9|few
ASSLGQGIQPQH
>TRBJ2-7|TRBV27|few
ASSLGPDSPYEQY
>TRBJ2-5|TRBV6-5|.
ASSYSLTEETQY
>TRBJ1-2|TRBV12-3/TRBV12-4|few
ASSHGQGGNGYT
>TRBJ2-7|TRBV20-1|.
SALRRGAGAGQY
>TRBJ1-4|TRBV7-9|few
ASSSLTGKGGKLF
>TRBJ2-7|TRBV27|few
ASSPMGVTGPAGEQY
>TRBJ2-2|TRBV27|.
ASRWGGGAGTGELF
>TRBJ1-4|TRBV5-6|many
ASSLDRNEKLF
>TRBJ2-3|TRBV7-9|few
ASSSGTGESTDTQY
>TRBJ2-3|TRBV20-1|few
SARGRDTQY
>TRBJ2-3|TRBV7-2|few
ASSFMVLADTQY
>TRBJ2-2|TRBV20-1|.
SALGQGFGTGELF
>TRBJ2-1|TRBV20-1|.
SARDGFSYNEQF
>TRBJ2-5|TRBV20-1|.
SAGSRAQY
>TRBJ2-7|TRBV7-2|.
ASSLGKIAGVYEQY
>TRBJ2-5|TRBV7-2|.
ASRDTAGETQY
>TRBJ2-1|TRBV27|.
ASSSGGAFNEQF
>TRBJ1-6|TRBV7-2|few
ASSLYGTDYNSPLH
>TRBJ2-1|TRBV29-1|.
SGQISNEQF
>TRBJ2-1|TRBV29-1|few
SATDVLSF
>TRBJ2-7|TRBV20-1|few
SASYRFQGGSDEQY
>TRBJ2-1|TRBV12-3/TRBV12-4|few
ASMEPNYNEQF
>TRBJ2-1|TRBV5-6|.
ASSVPSGPREEQF
>TRBJ2-3|TRBV7-8|few
ASSLASPSGDTQY
>TRBJ2-2|TRBV10-3|many
ATNGGQGVSTGELF
>TRBJ2-3|TRBV20-1|few
SAQGISTDTQY